Below, one T cell receptor (beta chain) is given with its context. The PCR template was genomic DNA. Amplification of the beta chain CDR3 used 30 forward and 13 reverse multiplex primers. One entry per CDR3 protein results from TCRdb running MiXCR on the multiplex PCR reads. The sample lists more than 250,000 distinct CDR3 sequences; roughly 50% were seen once. From germline, CDR1 is MGHDK and CDR2 SYGVNS. With V trimmed by 8 bases and J by 3 bases, 6 bases remained unmatched. The CDR3 has 13 residues. This specimen belongs to a study of type 1 and type 2 diabetes patients. Sequenced input: peripheral blood mononuclear cells (PBMCs). The source is a man between 18 and 35 years old with type 2 diabetes. The chain carries TRBV25-1 and TRBJ1-2, with TRBD1 identical over 7 bases. CDR3 sequence: CASGLGTDYGYTF. As DNA, the CDR3 is TGTGCCAGCGGGTTAGGGACAGACTATGGCTACACCTTC.